This entry concerns a single TCR beta chain. The table lists this clone with a count of one. No antigen is known for it. No base quality values were provided; no much bigger clone lies one nucleotide off. The sample's time point label is to be understood as: baseline before first vaccination. Vaccinee samples came from UK trials COV001 and COV002, including a single-blind randomized controlled phase 2/3 trial of AZD1222 (ChAdOx1 nCoV-19) in healthy adults. For TCRbeta chain sequencing, PBMC samples were collected from trial participants at day 0 and at day 28 after the second dose. This entry belongs to a study of T cell responses to AZD1222 COVID-19 vaccine (dated by TCRdb to about 2021). Regarding the complete study: AZD1222 recipients whose second dose came at about 4 weeks and those whose second dose came at about 12 weeks were combined into one group, since spike-specific TCR depth and breadth did not differ between the two schedules. A total of 233 trial participants underwent TCR sequencing, of whom roughly 210 had received two doses of AZD1222 and about 26 had received two doses of the MenACWY control vaccine. Enrollment into the trials was organized by age into subgroups of 18-55, 56-69 and 70-plus years, and those subgroups contained roughly 140, 27 and 60 TCR-sequenced participants, respectively. General study outcomes and caveats: The 56-69-year group was small, and its depth increase did not reach significance, likely because of low power. Participants were mostly white British and included more females than males, and it was suggested by the authors that clonal diversity may have been underestimated. Reportedly, close to half of the unique spike-specific TCRs recognized epitopes lying outside the regions that are mutated in the B.1.351 and B.1.1.7 variants. Because no day 14 peak-response samples were available, repertoires were characterized only after the peak T cell response. Conclusions about previously exposed vaccinees are limited because only six or seven AZD1222 recipients were SARS-CoV-2 seropositive at baseline. After two AZD1222 doses, spike-specific TCR breadth and depth were significantly higher than at day 0 and than in MenACWY recipients. The whole spike protein was spanned by vaccine-associated CD4 TCRs, and dominant responses were seen in regions 160-218 and 743-854.

V and J lose 5 bases and 8 bases, and a span of 10 bases separates them. The CDR3 covers 13 residues, taking in both the cysteine and the phenylalanine. Solely the CDR3 DNA is kept, with 39 bases framed from the first base. The germline V gene gives CDR1 as MNHEY and CDR2 as SVGAGI. The CDR3 regions of human TCRbeta chains were subjected to immunosequencing. In the original analysis: Repertoire TCRs were matched against a reference library of SARS-CoV-2-specific TCRs generated with the MIRA antigen-specificity platform. Breadth was defined as the fraction of unique TCRs that were SARS-CoV-2-associated. Depth was defined as the fraction of total T cells that were SARS-CoV-2-associated. Each spike-specific TCR was assigned to its reactive spike region and to a CD4 or CD8 class using the MIRA data. Log10-transformed breadth and depth values were compared by one-way ANOVA with Sidak's multiple comparisons tests. TCRdb mirrors the immuneACCESS table, restricted to in-frame sequences. Some clones are absent from its copies; in checked studies, under half trace to an unresolved V gene, and the reason for the others is unknown. V and J calls and clone size follow that table, whereas D and trimming were derived from the DNA. The sample records some 170,000 clones, about 92% of which are singletons. The ten largest clones capture 0.7% to 0.9% of the sample.

The chain uses TRBV6-5 and TRBJ1-6; no D gene can be assigned with confidence. The starting material was peripheral blood, obtained on day 0 of AZD1222 vaccination. The TCR was taken from an adult in good health. The CDR3 protein sequence reads: CASSNVWDSPLHF. The nucleotides are TGTGCCAGCAGTAATGTATGGGATTCACCCCTCCACTTT.